The rows below give T cell receptor beta chains drawn from one sample of a study of cytomegalovirus exposure and HLA in healthy donors. Assay: immunoSEQ multiplex PCR; the TCRdb copy retains only in-frame clones and omits some. This table has 150,000 to 200,000 clones, 75% to 90% appearing once. The sequenced material came from PBMCs. All receptors come from a man between 18 and 35 years old in good health and CMV-seropositive. The CDR3 runs from the conserved cysteine through the conserved F or W. Fields, in order: D gene, J gene, V gene, clone size, CDR3 protein, CDR3 DNA. D genes are given only for firm matches. Part of the rows lack a size; the others show once, few, many or a class for expanded clones.

TRBD1	TRBJ1-4	TRBV6-1	.	CASSGDRINEKLFF	TGTGCCAGCAGTGGGGACAGAATTAATGAAAAACTGTTTTTT
TRBD2	TRBJ2-3	TRBV30	.	CAWKISGGTDTQYF	TGTGCCTGGAAAATTAGCGGGGGCACAGATACGCAGTATTTT
TRBD2	TRBJ2-1	TRBV5-1	.	CASSLRLAGDNEQFF	TGCGCCAGCAGCTTAAGACTAGCGGGAGATAATGAGCAGTTCTTC
.	TRBJ1-5	TRBV7-2	.	CASSLALGSNQPQHF	TGTGCCAGCAGCTTAGCGCTGGGCAGCAATCAGCCCCAGCATTTT
.	TRBJ2-7	TRBV6-6	.	CASSLADSSYEQYF	TGTGCCAGCAGCCTAGCGGACAGCTCCTACGAGCAGTACTTC
.	TRBJ1-2	TRBV19	once	CASSILGGGYTF	TGTGCCAGTAGTATACTCGGGGGGGGCTACACCTTC
TRBD2	TRBJ2-1	TRBV27	.	CASSAGTRGEQFF	TGTGCCAGCAGTGCCGGGACTAGGGGGGAGCAGTTCTTC
TRBD1	TRBJ2-1	TRBV27	few	CASSTTGVEQFF	TGTGCCAGCAGTACTACAGGGGTTGAGCAGTTCTTC
TRBD1	TRBJ2-5	TRBV6-1	.	CASSTETGGQETQYF	TGTGCCAGCAGTACCGAGACAGGGGGGCAAGAGACCCAGTACTTC
.	TRBJ1-1	TRBV29-1	.	CSVEGGHDIMNTEAFF	TGCAGCGTTGAAGGGGGGCATGACATTATGAACACTGAAGCTTTCTTT
.	TRBJ2-3	TRBV25-1	.	CASSILTDTQYF	TGTGCCAGCAGTATACTCACAGATACGCAGTATTTT
TRBD1	TRBJ1-2	TRBV12-5	.	CASGLYSGQEGYTF	TGTGCTAGTGGTTTGTATTCGGGACAGGAGGGCTACACCTTC
.	TRBJ2-7	TRBV6-1	.	CASSDGYEQYF	TGTGCCAGCAGTGACGGCTACGAGCAGTACTTC
TRBD1	TRBJ2-1	TRBV6-4	.	CASSDAGTGGYEQFF	TGTGCCAGCAGTGACGCGGGGACAGGGGGTTATGAGCAGTTCTTC
TRBD1	TRBJ1-2	TRBV2	.	CASSERQGDGYTF	TGTGCCAGCAGTGAACGACAGGGAGACGGCTACACCTTC
TRBD1	TRBJ1-1	TRBV5-4	.	CASSPQGTEAFF	TGTGCCAGCAGCCCACAGGGGACTGAAGCTTTCTTT
TRBD1	TRBJ2-2	TRBV14	.	CASSPGQGFPGELFF	TGTGCCAGCAGCCCAGGACAGGGGTTCCCCGGGGAGCTGTTTTTT
.	TRBJ2-7	TRBV27	.	CASSLWGGRNEQYF	TGTGCCAGCAGTTTATGGGGGGGCCGGAACGAGCAGTACTTC
.	TRBJ2-5	TRBV9	.	CASSLGPLGETQYF	TGTGCCAGCAGCCTGGGGCCCCTAGGGGAGACCCAGTACTTC
TRBD1	TRBJ2-5	TRBV7-9	once	CASSLRTGFTQETQYF	TGTGCCAGCAGCCTCCGGACAGGGTTCACCCAAGAGACCCAGTACTTC
.	TRBJ2-7	TRBV29-1	.	CSVSVTGGPELEQYF	TGCAGCGTTTCAGTTACAGGAGGGCCCGAGCTCGAGCAGTACTTC
TRBD1	TRBJ1-2	TRBV6-5	.	CASSYTAGGGGGYTF	TGTGCCAGCAGTTACACCGCAGGGGGAGGAGGTGGCTACACCTTC
.	TRBJ1-3	TRBV19	.	CASSIVAGPGNTIYF	TGTGCCAGTAGTATAGTAGCCGGTCCAGGAAACACCATATATTTT
TRBD1	TRBJ2-2	TRBV7-3	.	CASSPVDRVITGELFF	TGTGCCAGCAGCCCCGTGGACAGGGTGATCACCGGGGAGCTGTTTTTT
.	TRBJ2-7	TRBV5-5	.	CASSLDRGPYEQYF	TGTGCCAGCAGCTTGGATAGAGGGCCCTACGAGCAGTACTTC
.	TRBJ1-2	TRBV11-2	.	CASSDNGYGYTF	TGTGCCAGCAGCGATAACGGCTATGGCTACACCTTC
.	TRBJ2-5	TRBV29-1	.	CSVRVGRETQYF	TGCAGCGTCCGCGTCGGGAGAGAGACCCAGTACTTC
TRBD2	TRBJ2-1	TRBV7-2	.	CASSSLTSGPHNEQFF	TGTGCCAGCAGCTCCTTGACTAGCGGACCCCACAATGAGCAGTTCTTC
TRBD2	TRBJ2-3	TRBV28	.	CASSLFPGGEEDTQYF	TGTGCCAGCAGTTTATTTCCGGGAGGGGAGGAAGATACGCAGTATTTT
.	TRBJ2-7	TRBV5-6	.	CASSPRQGVSYEQYF	TGTGCCAGCAGCCCCCGGCAGGGCGTCTCCTACGAGCAGTACTTC
TRBD2	TRBJ2-5	TRBV27	.	CASSWGLAAETQYF	TGTGCCAGCAGTTGGGGACTAGCGGCGGAGACCCAGTACTTC
.	TRBJ2-5	TRBV12-5	.	CASAPTARGETQYF	TGTGCTAGTGCCCCGACAGCGAGGGGGGAGACCCAGTACTTC
.	TRBJ2-7	TRBV6-5	.	CASRLQGVGREQYF	TGTGCCAGCAGACTCCAAGGGGTGGGGCGGGAGCAGTACTTC
TRBD2	TRBJ2-2	TRBV9	.	CASSRRSGPNTGELFF	TGTGCCAGCAGCCGCCGTAGCGGGCCGAACACCGGGGAGCTGTTTTTT
.	TRBJ2-2	TRBV4-3	.	CASNRGEGPAGELFF	TGCGCCAGCAACAGGGGGGAGGGACCTGCCGGGGAGCTGTTTTTT
.	TRBJ2-1	TRBV5-1	.	CASRGGKSGSYNEQFF	TGCGCCAGCAGGGGTGGCAAATCAGGCAGCTACAATGAGCAGTTCTTC
TRBD1	TRBJ2-7	TRBV5-1	.	CASSLGQGATYEQYF	TGCGCCAGCAGCTTAGGACAGGGGGCTACCTACGAGCAGTACTTC
TRBD1	TRBJ2-5	TRBV5-1	.	CASSNPQGAGETQYF	TGCGCCAGCAGCAACCCCCAGGGGGCAGGAGAGACCCAGTACTTC
.	TRBJ2-2	TRBV4-2	.	CASSQEEGGTGELFF	TGTGCCAGCAGCCAAGAAGAAGGGGGCACCGGGGAGCTGTTTTTT
.	TRBJ1-5	TRBV29-1	.	CSVDTGNSNQPQHF	TGCAGCGTTGATACGGGGAATAGCAATCAGCCCCAGCATTTT
.	TRBJ1-1	TRBV12-5	.	CASGPGGATEAFF	TGTGCTAGTGGTCCCGGGGGGGCGACTGAAGCTTTCTTT
.	TRBJ2-5	TRBV5-6	.	CASSLLQGLRETQYF	TGTGCCAGCAGCTTGCTTCAGGGCCTCCGGGAGACCCAGTACTTC
.	TRBJ2-1	TRBV9	.	CASSVGQRFYNEQFF	TGTGCCAGCAGCGTAGGGCAGCGGTTCTACAATGAGCAGTTCTTC
.	TRBJ1-4	TRBV6-1	.	CASSEQGFGEKLFF	TGTGCCAGCAGTGAGCAGGGATTCGGTGAAAAACTGTTTTTT
.	TRBJ2-1	TRBV2	.	CASQREAGNEQFF	TGTGCCAGCCAGAGGGAGGCTGGCAATGAGCAGTTCTTC
.	TRBJ2-1	TRBV11-3	.	CASSFGGVAYNEQFF	TGTGCCAGCAGCTTCGGCGGGGTTGCCTACAATGAGCAGTTCTTC
.	TRBJ2-2	TRBV19	.	CASLPGGSFTGELFF	TGTGCCAGCCTCCCGGGGGGCTCTTTCACCGGGGAGCTGTTTTTT
TRBD1	TRBJ1-1	TRBV6-5	.	CASSYSDRRNTEAFF	TGTGCCAGCAGTTACTCGGACAGGAGGAACACTGAAGCTTTCTTT
.	TRBJ1-5	TRBV28	many	CASSLSLRGGNQPQHF	.
.	TRBJ1-1	TRBV30	.	CAWTGYTEAFF	TGTGCCTGGACAGGGTACACTGAAGCTTTCTTT